This T cell receptor beta chain was profiled in a study of blood T cell repertoires in COVID-19. This table comes from immunoSEQ multiplex PCR, and its TCRdb copy is limited to in-frame clones, with some not included. Counted here are roughly 110,000 clones, roughly four fifths occurring once; the ten biggest clones make up 11% to 15%. This clone was counted a few times. Material for sequencing was peripheral blood. This receptor was taken from a woman aged 60 to 75 with acute or convalescent COVID-19.

The chain's CDR3 is CASSQDHSPMNTEAFF. The CDR3 DNA follows: TGCGCCAGCAGCCAAGATCATAGCCCTATGAACACTGAAGCTTTCTTT. The chain employs TRBV4-1 and TRBJ1-1, with D unresolved. CDR3 length equals 16 residues. Germline-derived CDR1 and CDR2 are MGHRA and YSYEKL. V was pared by 0 bases and J by 0 bases, with 11 bases between.